The entry below gives a single TCR beta chain sequence along with its context. The read halts 3 residues ahead of the CDR3 end, with the missing end drawn from the germline J gene. CDR3 length: 14 amino acids. Trimming removed 1 base at V and 3 bases at J, with 10 bases between. Germline V gives CDR1 SGHTA, CDR2 FQGTGA. This entry belongs to a study of T cells in women clearing cervical HPV infection. The protocol was immunoSEQ multiplex PCR, while the TCRdb copy is restricted to in-frame clones and leaves out a portion. Its clone listing holds 20,000 to 25,000 clones. The V and J genes are TRBV7-3 and TRBJ2-7, with D perhaps TRBD2 (5 bases). The receptor was isolated from a woman aged 18 to 75 with a cervical HPV16 infection that either progressed to CIN3+ or cleared (not recorded which). Sequences were obtained from blood buffy coat. Incomplete CDR3 DNA: TGTGCCAGCAGCTTAAGTCCGGGGAGCTACGAG. It specifies CASSLSPGSYE. The full CDR3 reads CASSLSPGSYEQYF. The full variable domain, its missing parts supplied by reference TRBV7-3 and TRBJ2-7, is GAGVSQTPSNKVTEKGKYVELRCDPISGHTALYWYRQSLGQGPEFLIYFQGTGAADDSGLPNDRFFAVRPEGSVSTLKIQRTERGDSAVYLCASSLSPGSYEQYFGPGTRLTVT.